Given below is one T cell receptor (beta chain) in context. Only in-frame clones appear in the TCRdb table, and some are missing; sequencing was by immunoSEQ multiplex PCR. Found here are hundreds of thousands of clones, more than 75% of them singletons; the top ten hold 0.0094%. Per germline, CDR1 LNHDA and CDR2 SQIVND (reference sequence). After removal of 5 bases from V and 2 bases from J, the junction contained 13 bases not matched to a gene. This CDR3 is built from 19 residues. The record originates from a study of shared T cell receptors in the human thymus. The same sample was also studied in work on human thymus T cells. From that study: Those donating were healthy Finnish infants in corrective surgery for congenital heart defects. Obtained as resections during corrective heart surgery, the thymus tissue was then studied. Thymic as well as blood repertoires seemed to favor certain V and J genes unevenly. Unrelated individuals were reported by related research to share highly overlapping thymic repertoires.

This receptor was obtained from a boy in the first two years of life with a congenital heart defect. V usage is TRBV19 and J usage is TRBJ1-5; TRBD1 agrees at 12 bases. Sequencing was done on a sample of thymocytes. The CDR3 reads CASSFSGTGGAEGNQPQHF. The CDR3 DNA reads as TGTGCCAGTAGTTTCTCCGGGACAGGGGGCGCGGAGGGCAATCAGCCCCAGCATTTT.